This T cell receptor beta chain was identified during a study of blood T cell repertoires in COVID-19. Repertoires were generated with immunoSEQ multiplex PCR, while TCRdb's copy carries only in-frame clones and drops some. This table holds 200,000 to 250,000 clones, about 85% found once. The CDR3 runs to 16 residues. V shed 5 bases, J shed 4 bases, and the junction held 12 bases outside the gene matches. In germline, CDR1 is LNHDA, CDR2 SQIVND (reference sequence). Sequenced sample: PBMCs or T cells enriched from blood (not recorded which). The chain employs TRBV19 and TRBJ2-3; TRBD1 matches 7 bases. This TCR was recovered from a woman aged 25-40 years who had recovered from COVID-19. The CDR3 DNA is TGTGCCAGTAGTCCCGGGACAGCCCGCCGGGCAGATACGCAGTATTTT. It yields the protein CASSPGTARRADTQYF.